Listed below are T cell receptor beta chains from one sample, sequenced in a study of cytomegalovirus exposure and HLA in healthy donors. Assay: immunoSEQ multiplex PCR; the TCRdb copy retains only in-frame clones and omits some. The sample consists of around 150,000 clones, just under 85% of them appearing once. The sequencing input was PBMCs. The receptors come from a man between 25 and 39 years old in good health and CMV-seropositive. CDR3s include the opening cysteine and the closing phenylalanine or tryptophan.

>TRBV18|TRBJ2-3
CASSPMGASDTQYF
>TRBV2|TRBJ1-1
CASSDLKLEAFF
>TRBV5-6|TRBJ2-7
CASSFLLAGGHLYEQYF
>TRBV27|TRBJ2-7
CASSSPGQGYEQYF
>TRBV5-4|TRBJ1-6
CASKIVGGAYNSPLHF
>TRBV7-3|TRBJ1-1
CASSLMGRGDTEAFF
>TRBV6-1|TRBJ2-7
CASSRWSGDYEQYF
>TRBV5-1|TRBJ2-3
CASSSGLAGGNTQYF
>TRBV25-1|TRBJ2-2
CASSELNNRAPGELFF
>TRBV5-1|TRBJ2-3
CASSLFGRGNYLTDTQYF
>TRBV7-2|TRBJ1-6
CASSLANLRGSPLHF
>TRBV11-2|TRBJ2-3
CASSARLAGPTDTQYF
>TRBV5-1|TRBJ2-3
CASSRDREDTQYF
>TRBV9|TRBJ2-1
CASSLWTNNEQFF
>TRBV7-8|TRBJ2-7
CASSTPLKTGSEQYF
>TRBV11-2|TRBJ2-3
CASSPSAPGGTDTQYF
>TRBV9|TRBJ2-3
CATSSGGDTQYF
>TRBV5-6|TRBJ1-6
CASTLIGGGNNSPLHF
>TRBV27|TRBJ2-7
CASSLETGYEQYF
>TRBV5-1|TRBJ2-2
CASSSNPGGRNTGELFF
>TRBV9|TRBJ2-1
CASSVGQGGYNEQFF
>TRBV6-5|TRBJ2-7
CASRSTGLDSYEQYF
>TRBV2|TRBJ2-7
CASSGLAGGLQYF
>TRBV28|TRBJ2-1
CASSPREDYNEQFF
>TRBV29-1|TRBJ1-1
CSVGPRVNTEAFF
>TRBV2|TRBJ2-2
CASSEITDTGELFF
>TRBV5-6|TRBJ1-1
CASSSTGGLKAFF
>TRBV5-3|TRBJ2-3
CARSVGLAGADTQYF
>TRBV29-1|TRBJ1-2
CSVPRTGGTYGYTF
>TRBV15|TRBJ1-5
CATSRDAGAANQPQHF
>TRBV7-9|TRBJ2-7
CASSDSSYEQYF
>TRBV28|TRBJ1-2
CASRSDSYGYTF
>TRBV6-5|TRBJ2-5
CASMDMGKGQETQYF
>TRBV2|TRBJ2-2
CASTLSTGELFF
>TRBV5-6|TRBJ2-3
CASSLMRVTDTQYF
>TRBV5-1|TRBJ2-2
CASSLLRGTGELFF
>TRBV7-9|TRBJ2-7
CASSYGQAYEQYF
>TRBV4-1|TRBJ1-4
CASSQVAGFGEKLFF
>TRBV6-6|TRBJ2-5
CASSSSPRKETQYF
>TRBV5-5|TRBJ2-1
CASSSSAGGYEQFF
>TRBV5-1|TRBJ2-7
CASSLGVGQGAREQYF
>TRBV5-1|TRBJ2-3
CASSLPLTGNTDTQYF
>TRBV7-9|TRBJ1-1
CASSFDRGRDEAFF
>TRBV5-8|TRBJ2-7
CASSLEGAGGYKEQYF
>TRBV6-5|TRBJ2-1
CASSYSGGEQFF
>TRBV4-3|TRBJ1-6
CASSQMIAAGSPLHF